The entry below gives a single T cell receptor (beta chain) sequence along with its context. Its specificity is not known. Assay used: immunoSEQ multiplex PCR; TCRdb lists only in-frame clones, some missing. The sample records 2 million to 3 million clones, roughly nine tenths being singletons. CDR1 is SEHNR, CDR2 FQNEAQ, per germline (reference sequence). V shed 3 bases, J shed 5 bases, and the junction held 5 bases outside the gene matches. The CDR3 contains 14 residues. This sample was taken from a study of shared clonotypes between healthy human individuals. Overall study results and limits: Limited genetic and exposure-history diversity came from having few donors.

Nashville, Tennessee was home to all donors, who were Caucasian adults. The rearrangement joins TRBV7-9 to TRBJ2-7, with 9 positions matching TRBD1. The clonotype originates from a man between 18 and 35 years old in good health. The sample taken for sequencing was naive CD4+ T cells sorted from blood. Noted subset: CD45RA+ positively selected. The CDR3 is CASSFWTGAHEQYF. Written as DNA, the CDR3 is TGTGCCAGCAGCTTTTGGACAGGGGCTCACGAGCAGTACTTC.